Each of the 10 T cell receptor beta chains below was sequenced from the same sample in a study of cytomegalovirus exposure and HLA in healthy donors. Use of 60 Vbeta and 13 Jbeta primers characterized the PCR. Some clones are missing from TCRdb's copy, which holds only in-frame ones; the method was immunoSEQ multiplex PCR. The data contain about 190,000 clones, 75% to 90% of them singletons. What was sequenced was PBMCs. The receptors were gathered from a man in his forties in good health and CMV-seropositive.

The chain couples TRBV7-2 to TRBJ1-4; TRBD1 aligns across 8 bases. Germline V gene lookup returns CDR1 SGHTA and CDR2 FQGNSA. The V gene end was trimmed by 3 bases and the J gene end by 5 bases; junction bases not matched to a gene: 2. The CDR3 spans 14 residues. The CDR3 loop is CASSLDRVNEKLFF. In DNA form, the CDR3 reads TGTGCCAGCAGCTTGGACAGGGTCAATGAAAAACTGTTTTTT.

The chain employs TRBV28 and TRBJ2-2; 7 positions agree with TRBD1. V gave up 6 bases and J gave up 4 bases; unmatched junction bases: 8. The CDR3 length is 15 residues. CDR1 is MDHEN and CDR2 is SYDVKM in the germline V gene. The CDR3, as DNA: TGTGCCAGCAGGACCGGGACAGCCGTCACCGGGGAGCTGTTTTTT. It yields the protein CASRTGTAVTGELFF. The full variable domain, rest sourced from reference TRBV28 and TRBJ2-2, is DVKVTQSSRYLVKRTGEKVFLECVQDMDHENMFWYRQDPGLGLRLIYFSYDVKMKEKGDIPEGYSVSREKKERFSLILESASTNQTSMYLCASRTGTAVTGELFFGEGSRLTVL.

The chain employs TRBV7-8 and TRBJ1-1; D is unclear. There are 15 residues in the CDR3. The germline gives CDR1 SGHVS, CDR2 FQNEAQ. V was shortened by 5 bases and J by 0 bases, with 13 bases between the two germline ends. The CDR3, as DNA: TGTGCCAGCAGCCCATCTCGAGGGCTGAACACTGAAGCTTTCTTT. Its protein is CASSPSRGLNTEAFF. The complete variable domain, with remaining parts taken from reference TRBV7-8 and TRBJ1-1, reads GAGVSQSPRYKVAKRGQDVALRCDPISGHVSLFWYQQALGQGPEFLTYFQNEAQLDKSGLPSDRFFAERPEGSVSTLKIQRTQQEDSAVYLCASSPSRGLNTEAFFGQGTRLTVV.

This clone showed up just once. The chain couples TRBV19 to TRBJ2-1; 9 nucleotides match TRBD1. The CDR3 consists of 13 residues. In germline, CDR1 is LNHDA, CDR2 SQIVND (reference sequence). The V and J ends lost 10 bases and 5 bases, in that order; junction bases with no gene match: 6. CDR3 bases: TGTGCCACCCACAGGGGGCTCAACAATGAGCAGTTCTTC. Amino acids: CATHRGLNNEQFF. Combining the CDR3 with reference TRBV19 and TRBJ2-1 gives the whole variable domain DGGITQSPKYLFRKEGQNVTLSCEQNLNHDAMYWYRQDPGQGLRLIYYSQIVNDFQKGDIAEGYSVSREKKESFPLTVTSAQKNPTAFYLCATHRGLNNEQFFGPGTRLTVL.

V and J are TRBV27 and TRBJ2-5, with 7 bases identical to TRBD1. V shed 6 bases and J 4 bases; nucleotides not matched to a gene: 14. The CDR3 totals 16 residues. Germline V CDR1 and CDR2: MNHEY, SMNVEV (reference sequence). The CDR3 is CASSPSARTGGETQYF. CDR3 coding DNA: TGTGCCAGCAGCCCATCCGCCAGGACAGGAGGAGAGACCCAGTACTTC.

The rearrangement links TRBV11-2 to TRBJ2-3, with a weak D call TRBD2 (6 bases). The CDR3 consists of 14 residues. V gave up 5 bases and J gave up 1 base, with 10 bases separating them. Germline loops: CDR1 SGHAT, CDR2 FQNNGV. The DNA for the CDR3 is TGTGCCAGCAGCCCTTGGGGGGGCACAGATACGCAGTATTTT. It translates to CASSPWGGTDTQYF.

The chain couples TRBV7-8 to TRBJ2-5; TRBD1 is a possible D gene (7 bases). The V gene's germline CDR1 is SGHVS and CDR2 FQNEAQ. V lost 4 bases and J lost 6, with 15 bases in between. The CDR3 is 14 amino acids. CDR3 DNA: TGTGCCAGCAGCTCCGCAGGGGGGATAAAGACCCAGTACTTC. It is translated as CASSSAGGIKTQYF.

This chain connects TRBV2 to TRBJ2-7; 9 positions agree with TRBD2. V lost 7 bases, J lost 2 bases, and 3 bases stayed unmatched. CDR3 length: 13 amino acids. The germline V gene has CDR1 SNHLY and CDR2 FYNNEI. CDR3 loop: CASTSGVTYEQYF. The CDR3 coding sequence is TGTGCCAGCACTAGCGGGGTAACCTACGAGCAGTACTTC.

Concerning this clone itself: A much larger clone lies a single base off, so this may be a read error. The V call is TRBV6-5, the J call TRBJ2-2; D call uncertain. V lost 4 bases to trimming and J lost 6 bases, with 3 bases between them. From germline, CDR1 is MNHEY and CDR2 SVGAGI. The CDR3 consists of 11 residues. The CDR3 here is CASSSAGELFF. In DNA form, the CDR3 reads TGTGCCAGCAGTTCGGCCGGGGAGCTGTTTTTT.

CDR3 amino acids: CASSSGGQANEKLFF. The CDR3 region has the DNA TGTGCCAGCTCCTCAGGGGGCCAAGCTAATGAAAAACTGTTTTTT. This sequence joins TRBV18 and TRBJ1-4; 8 nucleotides line up with TRBD1. The V and J ends lost 6 bases and 3 bases, in that order; junction bases with no gene match: 6. Germline V CDR1 and CDR2: KGHSH, LQKENI. This CDR3 is 15 amino acids long. The full variable domain, completed using reference TRBV18 and TRBJ1-4, is NAGVMQNPRHLVRRRGQEARLRCSPMKGHSHVYWYRQLPEEGLKFMVYLQKENIIDESGMPKERFSAEFPKEGPSILRIQQVVRGDSAAYFCASSSGGQANEKLFFGSGTQLSVL.